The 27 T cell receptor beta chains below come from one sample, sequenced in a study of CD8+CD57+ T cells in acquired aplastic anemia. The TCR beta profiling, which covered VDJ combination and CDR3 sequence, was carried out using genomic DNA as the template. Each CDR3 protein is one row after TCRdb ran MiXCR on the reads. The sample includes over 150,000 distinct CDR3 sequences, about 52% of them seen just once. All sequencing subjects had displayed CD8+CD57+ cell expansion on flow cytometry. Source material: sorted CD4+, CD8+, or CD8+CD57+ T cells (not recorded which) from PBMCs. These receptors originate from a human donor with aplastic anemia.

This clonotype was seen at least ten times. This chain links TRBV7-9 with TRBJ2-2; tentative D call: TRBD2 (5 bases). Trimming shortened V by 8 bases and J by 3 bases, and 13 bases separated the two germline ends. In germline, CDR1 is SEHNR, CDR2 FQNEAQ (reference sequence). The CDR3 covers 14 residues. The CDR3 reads CASPLGPYTGELFF. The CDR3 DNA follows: TGTGCCAGCCCACTAGGGCCCTACACCGGGGAGCTGTTTTTT.

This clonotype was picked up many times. The CDR3 sequence is CAISEVGSTDTQYF. CDR3 bases: TGTGCCATCAGTGAGGTTGGAAGCACAGATACGCAGTATTTT. V gene TRBV10-3 combines with J gene TRBJ2-3; D is unclear. The CDR3 sequence is 14 residues long. V was cut by 2 bases and J by 0 bases, with 6 bases left in between. The germline V gene has CDR1 ENHRY and CDR2 SYGVKD.

CDR3 residues: CASSAPVLAKNIQYF. The CDR3, as DNA: TGTGCCAGCAGTGCACCCGTACTAGCCAAAAACATTCAGTACTTC. The chain is built from TRBV6-1 and TRBJ2-4; D not certain. V lost 4 bases, J lost 0 bases, and 10 bases lay in between. The CDR3 contains 15 residues. Germline-derived CDR1 and CDR2 are MNHNS and SASEGT.

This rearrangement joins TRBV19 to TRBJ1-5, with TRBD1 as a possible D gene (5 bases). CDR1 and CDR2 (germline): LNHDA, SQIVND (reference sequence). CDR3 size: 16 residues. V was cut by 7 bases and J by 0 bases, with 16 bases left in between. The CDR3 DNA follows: TGTGCCAGTACCGAGGGGCGAGGGTATAGCAATCAGCCCCAGCATTTT. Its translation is CASTEGRGYSNQPQHF.

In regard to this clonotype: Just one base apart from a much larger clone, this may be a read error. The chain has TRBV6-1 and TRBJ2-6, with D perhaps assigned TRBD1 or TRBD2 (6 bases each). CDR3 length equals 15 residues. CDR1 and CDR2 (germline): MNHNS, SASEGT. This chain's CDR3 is CASSEAGTGADVLTF. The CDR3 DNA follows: TGTGCCAGCAGTGAAGCGGGGACGGGGGCCGACGTCCTGACTTTC.

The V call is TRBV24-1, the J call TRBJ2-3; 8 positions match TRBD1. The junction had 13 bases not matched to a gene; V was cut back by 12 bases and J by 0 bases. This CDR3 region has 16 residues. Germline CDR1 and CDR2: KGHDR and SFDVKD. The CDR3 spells CAVRTGLGLSTDTQYF. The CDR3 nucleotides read TGTGCCGTCCGGACAGGGTTGGGCCTCAGCACAGATACGCAGTATTTT.

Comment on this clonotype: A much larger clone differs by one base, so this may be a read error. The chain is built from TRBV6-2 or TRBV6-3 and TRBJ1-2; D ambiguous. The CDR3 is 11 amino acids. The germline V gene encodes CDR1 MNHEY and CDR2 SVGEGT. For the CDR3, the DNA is TGTGCCAGCACCTCAGGTTATGGCAACACCTTC. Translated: CASTSGYGNTF.

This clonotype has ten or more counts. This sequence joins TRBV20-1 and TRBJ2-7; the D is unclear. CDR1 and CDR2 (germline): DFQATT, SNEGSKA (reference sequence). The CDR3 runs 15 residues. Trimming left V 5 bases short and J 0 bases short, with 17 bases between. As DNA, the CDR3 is TGCAGTGCTCCCCAAAGCCCCAAATACTCCTACGAGCAGTACTTC. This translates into CSAPQSPKYSYEQYF.

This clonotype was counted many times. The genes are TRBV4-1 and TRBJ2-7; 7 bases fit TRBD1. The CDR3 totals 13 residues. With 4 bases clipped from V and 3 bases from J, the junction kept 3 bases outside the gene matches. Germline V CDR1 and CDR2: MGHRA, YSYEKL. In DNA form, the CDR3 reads TGCGCCAGCAGCCCGGGACAGTTCTACGAGCAGTACTTC. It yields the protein CASSPGQFYEQYF.

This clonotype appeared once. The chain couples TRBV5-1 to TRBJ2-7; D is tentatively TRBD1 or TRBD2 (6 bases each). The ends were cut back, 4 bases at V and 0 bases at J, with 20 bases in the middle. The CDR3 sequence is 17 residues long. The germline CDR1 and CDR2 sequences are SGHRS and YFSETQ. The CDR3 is CASSEGGIMGPSYEQYF. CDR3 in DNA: TGCGCCAGCAGCGAGGGGGGAATTATGGGACCCTCCTACGAGCAGTACTTC.

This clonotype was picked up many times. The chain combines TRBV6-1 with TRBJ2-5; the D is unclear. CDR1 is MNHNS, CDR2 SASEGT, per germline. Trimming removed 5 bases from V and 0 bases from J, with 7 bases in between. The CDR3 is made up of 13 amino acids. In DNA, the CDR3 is TGTGCCAGCAGTAAACCGTACCAAGAGACCCAGTACTTC. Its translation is CASSKPYQETQYF.

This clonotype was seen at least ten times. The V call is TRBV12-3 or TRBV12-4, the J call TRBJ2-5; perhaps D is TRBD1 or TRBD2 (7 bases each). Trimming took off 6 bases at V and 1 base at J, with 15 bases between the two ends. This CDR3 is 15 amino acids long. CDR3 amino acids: CASSPRGGGQETQYF. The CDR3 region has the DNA TGTGCCAGCAGCCCCAGGGGGGGGGGCCAAGAGACCCAGTACTTC.

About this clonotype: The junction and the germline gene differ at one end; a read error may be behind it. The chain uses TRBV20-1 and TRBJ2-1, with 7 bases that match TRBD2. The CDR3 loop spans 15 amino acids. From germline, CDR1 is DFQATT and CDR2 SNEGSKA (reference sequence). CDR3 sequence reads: CSARLSGTSYNEQFF. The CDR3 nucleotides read TGCAGCGCTAGACTCAGCGGGACCTCCTACAATGAGCAGTTCTTC.

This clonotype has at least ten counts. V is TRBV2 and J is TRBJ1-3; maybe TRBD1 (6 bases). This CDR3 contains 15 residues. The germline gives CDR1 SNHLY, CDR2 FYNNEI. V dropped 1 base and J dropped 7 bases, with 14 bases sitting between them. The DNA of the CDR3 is TGTGCCAGCAGTGAAGTCACGACAGGACCCAACACCATATATTTT. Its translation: CASSEVTTGPNTIYF.

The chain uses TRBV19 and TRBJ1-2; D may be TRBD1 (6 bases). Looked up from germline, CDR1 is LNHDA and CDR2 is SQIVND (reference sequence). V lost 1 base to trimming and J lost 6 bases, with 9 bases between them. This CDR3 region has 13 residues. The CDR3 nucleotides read TGTGCCAGTAGTATAGGGACAGATCATGGCTACACCTTC. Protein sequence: CASSIGTDHGYTF.

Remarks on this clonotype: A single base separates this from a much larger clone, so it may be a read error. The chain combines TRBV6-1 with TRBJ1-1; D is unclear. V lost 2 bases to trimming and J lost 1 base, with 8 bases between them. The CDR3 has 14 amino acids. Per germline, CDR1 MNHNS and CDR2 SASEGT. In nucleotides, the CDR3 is TGTGCCAGCAGTGAACGGGTAGGGAACACTGAAGCTTTCTTT. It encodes CASSERVGNTEAFF.

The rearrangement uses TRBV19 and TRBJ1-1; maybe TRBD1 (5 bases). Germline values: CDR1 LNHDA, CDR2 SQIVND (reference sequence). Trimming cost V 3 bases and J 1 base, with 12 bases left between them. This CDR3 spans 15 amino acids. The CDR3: CASSIGLTGNTEAFF. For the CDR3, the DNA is TGTGCCAGTAGTATTGGCCTAACAGGGAACACTGAAGCTTTCTTT.

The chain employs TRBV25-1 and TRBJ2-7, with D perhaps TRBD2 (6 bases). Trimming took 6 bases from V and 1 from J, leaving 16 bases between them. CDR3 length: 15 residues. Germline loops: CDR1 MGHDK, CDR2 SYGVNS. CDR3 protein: CASSEKGGGSYEQYF. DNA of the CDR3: TGTGCCAGCAGCGAGAAGGGAGGAGGATCCTACGAGCAGTACTTC.

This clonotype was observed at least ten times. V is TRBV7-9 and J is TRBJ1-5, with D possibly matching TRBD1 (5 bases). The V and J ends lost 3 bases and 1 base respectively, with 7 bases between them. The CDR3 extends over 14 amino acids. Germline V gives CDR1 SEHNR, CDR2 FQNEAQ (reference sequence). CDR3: CASSFGQSNQPQHF. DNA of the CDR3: TGTGCCAGCAGCTTTGGACAAAGCAATCAGCCCCAGCATTTT.

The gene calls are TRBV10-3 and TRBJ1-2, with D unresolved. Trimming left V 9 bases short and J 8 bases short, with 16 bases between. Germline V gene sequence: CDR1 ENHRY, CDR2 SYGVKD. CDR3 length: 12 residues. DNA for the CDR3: TGTGCCATTCGGATGTATGAGTTGGGCTACACCTTC. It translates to CAIRMYELGYTF.

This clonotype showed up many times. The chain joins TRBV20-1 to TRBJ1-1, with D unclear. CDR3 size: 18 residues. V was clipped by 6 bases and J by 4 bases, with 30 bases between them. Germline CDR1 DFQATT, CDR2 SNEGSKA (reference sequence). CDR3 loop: CSANPVRTFPGGVTEAFF. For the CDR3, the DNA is TGCAGTGCAAATCCCGTTCGGACCTTTCCAGGCGGGGTCACTGAAGCTTTCTTT.

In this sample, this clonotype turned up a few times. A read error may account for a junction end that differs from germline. The CDR3 sequence: CASSLEVWTSPLHF. In nucleotides, the CDR3 is TGTGCCAGCAGTTTAGAGGTGTGGACTTCACCCCTCCACTTT. The gene calls are TRBV7-2 and TRBJ1-6; D gene unclear. The CDR3 covers 14 residues. The germline V gene encodes CDR1 SGHTA and CDR2 FQGNSA.

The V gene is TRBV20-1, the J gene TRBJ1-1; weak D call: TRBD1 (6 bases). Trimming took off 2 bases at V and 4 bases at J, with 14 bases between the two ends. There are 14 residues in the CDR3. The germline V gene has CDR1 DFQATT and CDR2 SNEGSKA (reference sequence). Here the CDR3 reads CSARLGGDSTEAFF. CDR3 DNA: TGCAGTGCTAGATTGGGGGGCGATAGCACTGAAGCTTTCTTT.

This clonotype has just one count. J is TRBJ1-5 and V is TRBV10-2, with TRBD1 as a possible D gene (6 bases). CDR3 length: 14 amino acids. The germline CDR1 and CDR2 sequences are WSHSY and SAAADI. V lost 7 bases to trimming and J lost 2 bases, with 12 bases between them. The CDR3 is CASTPRQGNQPQHF. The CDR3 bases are TGCGCCAGCACCCCAAGACAGGGCAATCAGCCCCAGCATTTT.

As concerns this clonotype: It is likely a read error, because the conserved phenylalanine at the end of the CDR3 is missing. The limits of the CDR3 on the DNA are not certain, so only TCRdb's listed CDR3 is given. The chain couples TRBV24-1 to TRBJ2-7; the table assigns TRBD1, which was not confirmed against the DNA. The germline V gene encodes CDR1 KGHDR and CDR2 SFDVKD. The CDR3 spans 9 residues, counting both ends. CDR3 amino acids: CATSGGQNA.

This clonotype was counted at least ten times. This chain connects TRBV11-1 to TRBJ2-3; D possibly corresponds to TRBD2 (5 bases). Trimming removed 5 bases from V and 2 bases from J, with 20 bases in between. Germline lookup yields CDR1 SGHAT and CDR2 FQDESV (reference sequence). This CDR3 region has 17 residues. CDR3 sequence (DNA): TGTGCCAGCAGCCCTCTGAGGAGCGGCCCCCCCACAGATACGCAGTATTTT. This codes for CASSPLRSGPPTDTQYF.

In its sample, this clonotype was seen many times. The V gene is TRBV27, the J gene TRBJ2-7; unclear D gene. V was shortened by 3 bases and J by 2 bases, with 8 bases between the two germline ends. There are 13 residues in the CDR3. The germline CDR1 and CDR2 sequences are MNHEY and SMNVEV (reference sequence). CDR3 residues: CASSFGRPYEQYF. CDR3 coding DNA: TGTGCCAGCAGTTTTGGCAGACCCTACGAGCAGTACTTC.